Listed here are 21 T cell receptor beta chains from one sample, sequenced in a study of blood T cells in healthy people across ages. Sample-barcoded 5' priming and a J-beta primer mix drove a second PCR of about 6 to 12 cycles. From the 5' RACE reads, TCRdb called clonotypes with MiXCR, one entry per CDR3 protein. The sample includes 1.5 million to 2 million distinct CDR3 sequences, roughly 49% of them seen just once. The specimen sequenced was blood. These receptors were obtained from a woman aged 40 to 50 in good health.

The J gene is TRBJ1-6, the V gene TRBV10-3; TRBD1 matches 9 bases. Germline assignment: CDR1 ENHRY and CDR2 SYGVKD. CDR3 length: 14 residues. V gave up 8 bases and J gave up 8 bases; unmatched junction bases: 7. The CDR3 DNA follows: TGTGCCATCTGCAAGGACAGGGGTTATTCACCCCTCCACTTT. It codes for CAICKDRGYSPLHF.

This clonotype was picked up a small number of times. The junction shows a germline mismatch at one end, possibly a read error. The chain has TRBV6-1 and TRBJ2-5; 13 bases agree with TRBD2. The germline gives CDR1 MNHNS, CDR2 SASEGT. The CDR3 is 16 residues long. The CDR3 here is CAVRPGLAGTQATQYF. CDR3 nucleotide sequence: TGTGCCGTCAGACCGGGACTAGCGGGGACTCAAGCGACCCAGTACTTC.

This clonotype has a handful of counts. The V and J genes are TRBV10-3 and TRBJ2-5, with D tentatively TRBD1 (6 bases). The CDR3 spans 14 residues. V lost 4 bases and J 0 bases, leaving 9 bases between the germline ends. CDR1 and CDR2 (germline): ENHRY, SYGVKD. Written as DNA, the CDR3 is TGTGCCATCAGTGGGGCAGGGGACCAAGAGACCCAGTACTTC. Translating gives CAISGAGDQETQYF.

This clonotype has a handful of counts. The V and J genes are TRBV5-6 and TRBJ2-6; no firm D call. CDR3 size: 15 residues. The ends were cut back, 4 bases at V and 4 bases at J, with 12 bases in the middle. Germline loops: CDR1 SGHDT, CDR2 YYEEEE. The CDR3: CASSHRAQGANVLTF. The CDR3 DNA is TGTGCCAGCAGCCACAGAGCCCAAGGGGCCAACGTCCTGACTTTC.

CDR3 DNA sequence: TGTGCCACCAGCCCTCGGGTTCCCCTACGGGAGACCCAGTACTTC. This translates into CATSPRVPLRETQYF. The V call is TRBV15, the J call TRBJ2-5; unclear D gene. V was shortened by 5 bases and J by 5 bases, with 18 bases between the two germline ends. CDR3 length: 15 amino acids. Germline CDR1 is LNHNV and CDR2 is YYDKDF (reference sequence). The variable domain in full, with the rest retrieved from reference TRBV15 and TRBJ2-5, is DAMVIQNPRYQVTQFGKPVTLSCSQTLNHNVMYWYQQKSSQAPKLLFHYYDKDFNNEADTPDNFQSRRPNTSFCFLDIRSPGLGDTAMYLCATSPRVPLRETQYFGPGTRLLVL.

The chain recombines TRBV6-5 with TRBJ2-6; D is uncertain. The length of the CDR3 is 15 residues. V was pared by 2 bases and J by 0 bases, with 5 bases between. CDR1 is MNHEY and CDR2 is SVGAGI in the germline V gene. CDR3 sequence (DNA): TGTGCCAGCAGTTACCGTTCCTCTGGGGCCAACGTCCTGACTTTC. Translated: CASSYRSSGANVLTF.

This clonotype was recorded a few times. The CDR3 is CATSDPGQGMGDEQFF. DNA for the CDR3: TGTGCCACCAGTGATCCAGGACAGGGTATGGGCGATGAGCAGTTCTTC. V usage is TRBV24-1 and J usage is TRBJ2-1; 8 bases are a match to TRBD1. The germline CDR1 and CDR2 sequences are KGHDR and SFDVKD. The CDR3 runs 16 residues. V shed 3 bases, J shed 8 bases, and the junction held 11 bases outside the gene matches.

V is TRBV4-3 and J is TRBJ1-4; 9 bases line up with TRBD1. Unmatched junction bases numbered 6, after V lost 3 bases and J lost 4 bases. Germline V lookup: CDR1 LGHNA, CDR2 YSLEER. The CDR3 extends over 16 amino acids. Here the CDR3 DNA reads TGCGCCAGCAGCCAGGGGGGACAGGGAGTTAATGAAAAACTGTTTTTT. It translates to CASSQGGQGVNEKLFF.

The chain is built from TRBV6-2 or TRBV6-3 and TRBJ2-3; TRBD2 matches at 7 bases. The V gene's germline CDR1 is MNHEY and CDR2 SVGEGT. J was trimmed by 1 base and V by 0 bases; bases with no gene match: 10. The CDR3 covers 18 residues. The CDR3 region has the DNA TGTGCCAGCAGTTACTCGACGGGAGCGGGGAAGCGCACAGATACGCAGTATTTT. Translation: CASSYSTGAGKRTDTQYF.

The V call is TRBV5-1, the J call TRBJ1-2; 8 nucleotides align to TRBD1. V was clipped by 3 bases and J by 4 bases; unmatched bases: 5. CDR1 SGHRS and CDR2 YFSETQ come from the germline V gene. This CDR3 contains 14 residues. The CDR3 bases are TGCGCCAGCAGCTCGGACAGGGTCGCCTATGGCTACACCTTC. This sequence encodes CASSSDRVAYGYTF.

The CDR3 nucleotides read TGTGCCAGCAGCTTGGTAGGTCGGGGAAACTATGGCTACACCTTC. Translating it yields CASSLVGRGNYGYTF. The rearrangement joins TRBV5-6 to TRBJ1-2, with D hard to call. The CDR3 spans 15 residues. V lost 0 bases and J lost 2, with 11 bases in between. Per the germline V gene, CDR1 is SGHDT and CDR2 is YYEEEE.

This clonotype turned up a few times. V gene TRBV4-1 combines with J gene TRBJ2-7, with 9 bases fitting TRBD1. The length of the CDR3 is 13 residues. Germline V lookup: CDR1 MGHRA, CDR2 YSYEKL. Trimming removed 6 bases from V and 7 bases from J; junction bases left unmatched: 7. CDR3 in amino acids: CASSLTGGREQYF. The DNA for the CDR3 is TGCGCCAGCAGTCTTACAGGGGGCCGGGAGCAGTACTTC.

Regarding this clonotype: The germline gene is not matched at one end of the junction; a read error may be the cause. The genes are TRBV20-1 and TRBJ2-5; 7 positions match TRBD2. The CDR3 has 14 residues. The germline V gene encodes CDR1 DFQATT and CDR2 SNEGSKA (reference sequence). CDR3 in DNA: TGCAATGCTAGAGGTCGGGGGGACCAAGAGACCCAGTACTTC. Protein sequence: CNARGRGDQETQYF.

The chain couples TRBV15 to TRBJ1-1; a possible D gene is TRBD1 (5 bases). The V end lost 8 bases, the J end lost 3 bases, and 7 bases lay between the germline ends. CDR1 LNHNV and CDR2 YYDKDF come from the germline V gene (reference sequence). CDR3 length equals 11 residues. The CDR3 spells CATGDYTEAFF. CDR3 nucleotide sequence: TGTGCCACCGGGGACTACACTGAAGCTTTCTTT.

This clonotype was picked up a small number of times. This sequence joins TRBV20-1 and TRBJ2-1, with TRBD2 matching over 11 bases. Looked up from germline, CDR1 is DFQATT and CDR2 is SNEGSKA (reference sequence). V lost 0 bases, J lost 6 bases, and 4 bases stayed unmatched. CDR3 length: 15 residues. The CDR3 loop reads CSARDRLAGRNEQFF. The CDR3 DNA follows: TGCAGTGCTAGAGATAGACTAGCGGGGCGCAATGAGCAGTTCTTC.

This clonotype was observed a few times. The chain carries TRBV6-5 and TRBJ2-1; 8 nucleotides match TRBD2. The CDR3 has 15 residues. V lost 7 bases to trimming and J lost 7 bases; unmatched junction nucleotides: 12. Germline V CDR1 and CDR2: MNHEY, SVGAGI. The CDR3 DNA reads TGTGCCAGCAATTCCCCGGGACTAGGGCGTAATGAGCAGTTCTTC. Translation gives CASNSPGLGRNEQFF.

This clonotype appeared a single time. This chain joins TRBV20-1 and TRBJ1-5, with D hard to call. V was pared by 5 bases and J by 7 bases, with 18 bases between. CDR1 DFQATT and CDR2 SNEGSKA come from the germline V gene (reference sequence). This CDR3 has 14 residues. This chain's CDR3 is CSAGPNSIGQPQHF. In nucleotides, the CDR3 is TGCAGTGCTGGCCCCAACAGTATCGGACAGCCCCAGCATTTT.

This clonotype occurred a few times. The chain combines TRBV6-1 with TRBJ2-7, with TRBD2 identical over 11 bases. The J segment lost 0 bases and the V segment lost 6 bases, leaving 4 bases of the junction unmatched. Germline assignment: CDR1 MNHNS and CDR2 SASEGT. The CDR3 length is 15 residues. CDR3 in amino acids: CASRIGTSGSYEQYF. The CDR3, as DNA: TGTGCCAGCAGAATAGGGACTAGCGGCTCCTACGAGCAGTACTTC.

The rearrangement links TRBV6-4 to TRBJ2-2; no definite D call. Germline-derived CDR1 and CDR2 are MRHNA and SNTAGT. V lost 0 bases to trimming and J lost 6 bases, with 5 bases between them. This CDR3 has 13 residues. The CDR3 nucleotides read TGTGCCAGCAGTGACTCCAACCCCGGGGAGCTGTTTTTT. Protein: CASSDSNPGELFF.

This clonotype was observed a single time. This chain uses TRBV5-4 with TRBJ2-1, with 9 positions matching TRBD1. V gave up 4 bases and J gave up 6 bases; unmatched junction bases: 14. The CDR3 extends over 17 amino acids. Germline CDR1 and CDR2: SGHNT and YYREEE (reference sequence). The CDR3 is CASSPVVGDRVGNEQFF. The CDR3 region has the DNA TGTGCCAGCAGCCCAGTGGTGGGGGACAGGGTGGGCAATGAGCAGTTCTTC.

As for this clonotype: A read error may explain this, as a much larger clone is one base away. The genes are TRBV6-2 or TRBV6-3 and TRBJ2-3, with unresolved D. The CDR3 loop spans 12 amino acids. Trimming stripped 1 base from V and 1 base from J, with 0 bases between. In germline, CDR1 is MNHEY, CDR2 SVGEGT. CDR3 region: CASSYCTDTQYF. The CDR3 nucleotides are TGTGCCAGCAGTTACTGCACAGATACGCAGTATTTT.